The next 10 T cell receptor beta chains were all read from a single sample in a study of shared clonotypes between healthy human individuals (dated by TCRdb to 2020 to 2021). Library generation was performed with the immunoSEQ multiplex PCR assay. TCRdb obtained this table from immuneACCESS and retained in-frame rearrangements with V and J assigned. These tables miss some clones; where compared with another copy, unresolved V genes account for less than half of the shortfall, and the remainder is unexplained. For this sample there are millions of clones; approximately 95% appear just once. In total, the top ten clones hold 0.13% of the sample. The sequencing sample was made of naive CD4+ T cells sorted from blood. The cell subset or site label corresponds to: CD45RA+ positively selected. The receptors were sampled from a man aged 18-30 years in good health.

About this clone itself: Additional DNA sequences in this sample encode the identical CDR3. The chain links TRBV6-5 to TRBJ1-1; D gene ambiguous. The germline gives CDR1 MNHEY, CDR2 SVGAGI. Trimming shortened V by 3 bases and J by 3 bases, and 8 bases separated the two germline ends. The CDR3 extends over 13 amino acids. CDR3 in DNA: TGTGCCAGCAGTTATAAGGTGGACACTGAAGCTTTCTTT. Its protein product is CASSYKVDTEAFF.

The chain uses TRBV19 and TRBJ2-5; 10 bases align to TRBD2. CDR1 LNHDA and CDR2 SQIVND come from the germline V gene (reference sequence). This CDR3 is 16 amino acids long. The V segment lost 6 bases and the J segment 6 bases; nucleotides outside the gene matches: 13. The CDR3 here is CASSPGGLAGAKTQYF. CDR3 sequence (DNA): TGTGCCAGTAGCCCAGGAGGGCTAGCGGGAGCAAAGACCCAGTACTTC.

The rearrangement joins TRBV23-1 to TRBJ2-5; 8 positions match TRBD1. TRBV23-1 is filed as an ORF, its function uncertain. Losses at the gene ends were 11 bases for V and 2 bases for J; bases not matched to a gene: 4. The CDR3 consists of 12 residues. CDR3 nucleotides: TGCGCCCTGTGGACAGGGCAAGAGACCCAGTACTTC. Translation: CALWTGQETQYF.

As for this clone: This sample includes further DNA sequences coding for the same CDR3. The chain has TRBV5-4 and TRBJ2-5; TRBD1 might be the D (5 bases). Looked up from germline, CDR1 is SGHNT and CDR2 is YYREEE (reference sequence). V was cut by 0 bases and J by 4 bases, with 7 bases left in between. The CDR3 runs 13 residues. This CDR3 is CASSLGQRETQYF. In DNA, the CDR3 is TGTGCCAGCAGCTTGGGACAGAGAGAGACCCAGTACTTC.

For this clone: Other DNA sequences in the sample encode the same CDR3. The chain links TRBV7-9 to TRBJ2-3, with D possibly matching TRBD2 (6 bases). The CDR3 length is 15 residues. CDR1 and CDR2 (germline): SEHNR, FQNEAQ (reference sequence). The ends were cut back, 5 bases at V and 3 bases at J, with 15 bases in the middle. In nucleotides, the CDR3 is TGTGCCAGCAGCCCCCCCGGGAGAGGGACAGATACGCAGTATTTT. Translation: CASSPPGRGTDTQYF.

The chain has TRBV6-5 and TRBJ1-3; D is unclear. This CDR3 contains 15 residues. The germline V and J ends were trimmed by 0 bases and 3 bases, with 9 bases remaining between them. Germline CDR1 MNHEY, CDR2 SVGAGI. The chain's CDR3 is CASSYSSGLGNTIYF. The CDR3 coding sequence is TGTGCCAGCAGTTACTCGAGCGGCCTTGGAAACACCATATATTTT.

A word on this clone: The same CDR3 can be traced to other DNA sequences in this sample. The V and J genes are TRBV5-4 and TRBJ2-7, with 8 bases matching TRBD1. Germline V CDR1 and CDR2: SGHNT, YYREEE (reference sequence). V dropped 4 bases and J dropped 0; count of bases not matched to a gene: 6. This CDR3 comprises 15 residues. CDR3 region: CASSLGQGGSYEQYF. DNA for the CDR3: TGTGCCAGCAGCCTAGGACAGGGAGGCTCCTACGAGCAGTACTTC.

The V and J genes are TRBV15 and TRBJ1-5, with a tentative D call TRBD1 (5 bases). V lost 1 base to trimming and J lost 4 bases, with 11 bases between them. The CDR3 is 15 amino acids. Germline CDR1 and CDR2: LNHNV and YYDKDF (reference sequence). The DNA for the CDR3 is TGTGCCACCAGCAGAGCGGGACCGATAAATCAGCCCCAGCATTTT. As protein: CATSRAGPINQPQHF.

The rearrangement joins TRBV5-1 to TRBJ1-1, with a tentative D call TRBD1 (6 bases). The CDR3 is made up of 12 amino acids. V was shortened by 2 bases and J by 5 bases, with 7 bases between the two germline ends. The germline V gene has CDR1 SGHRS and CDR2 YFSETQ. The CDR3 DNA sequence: TGCGCCAGCAGCTTTGGACAGACTGAAGCTTTCTTT. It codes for CASSFGQTEAFF.

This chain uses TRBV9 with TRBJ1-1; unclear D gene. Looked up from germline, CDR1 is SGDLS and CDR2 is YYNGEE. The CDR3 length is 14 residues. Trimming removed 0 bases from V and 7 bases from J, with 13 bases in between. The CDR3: CASSVALQPGEAFF. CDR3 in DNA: TGTGCCAGCAGCGTAGCTCTACAGCCCGGTGAAGCTTTCTTT.